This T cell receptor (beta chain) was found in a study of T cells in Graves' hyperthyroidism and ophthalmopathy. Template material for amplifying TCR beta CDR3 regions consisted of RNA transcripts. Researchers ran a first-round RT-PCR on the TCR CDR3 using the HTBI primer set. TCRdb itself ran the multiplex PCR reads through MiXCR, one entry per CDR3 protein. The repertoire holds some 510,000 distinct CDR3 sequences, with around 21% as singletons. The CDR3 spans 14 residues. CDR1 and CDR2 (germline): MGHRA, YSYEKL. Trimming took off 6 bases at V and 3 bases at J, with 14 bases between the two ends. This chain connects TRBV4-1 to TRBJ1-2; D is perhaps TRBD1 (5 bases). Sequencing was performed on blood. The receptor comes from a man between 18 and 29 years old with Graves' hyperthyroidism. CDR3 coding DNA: TGCGCCAGCAGGCATGTCGGGGGATACTATGGCTACACCTTC. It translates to CASRHVGGYYGYTF.